These T cell receptor beta chains were read from a single sample in a study of CXCR3-negative and CXCR3-positive naive CD8 T cells. TCRdb reprocessed the 5' RACE reads; each CDR3 protein has one entry and no DNA is given. The specimen's table records more than 45,000 distinct CDR3 sequences. The specimen was memory CD8+ T cells from blood. Receptors were obtained from a human donor in good health. Some clones in this sample may be carry-over from other donors' samples. Each CDR3 is given with its conserved first and last residue. Fields, in order: CDR3 protein, J gene, V gene.

CDR3 protein: CASSLSEGGWIGGAFF; J gene: TRBJ1-1; V gene: TRBV13
CDR3 protein: CGVGRRGEKLFF; J gene: TRBJ1-4; V gene: TRBV29-1
CDR3 protein: CSVDLRLGYTF; J gene: TRBJ1-2; V gene: TRBV29-1
CDR3 protein: CSVDPSTNYGYTF; J gene: TRBJ1-2; V gene: TRBV29-1
CDR3 protein: CSALDRGISYEQYF; J gene: TRBJ2-7; V gene: TRBV20-1
CDR3 protein: CASSGLAGDYNEQFF; J gene: TRBJ2-1; V gene: TRBV6-4
CDR3 protein: CCARPPGVTEAFF; J gene: TRBJ1-1; V gene: TRBV20-1
CDR3 protein: CSARDHGTGGSPLHF; J gene: TRBJ1-6; V gene: TRBV20-1
CDR3 protein: CASSLEQGSYEQYF; J gene: TRBJ2-7; V gene: TRBV7-2
CDR3 protein: CSVVGKAGELFF; J gene: TRBJ2-2; V gene: TRBV29-1
CDR3 protein: CAHRGLRTDTQYF; J gene: TRBJ2-3; V gene: TRBV7-9
CDR3 protein: CASSPRSYEQYF; J gene: TRBJ2-7; V gene: TRBV3-1